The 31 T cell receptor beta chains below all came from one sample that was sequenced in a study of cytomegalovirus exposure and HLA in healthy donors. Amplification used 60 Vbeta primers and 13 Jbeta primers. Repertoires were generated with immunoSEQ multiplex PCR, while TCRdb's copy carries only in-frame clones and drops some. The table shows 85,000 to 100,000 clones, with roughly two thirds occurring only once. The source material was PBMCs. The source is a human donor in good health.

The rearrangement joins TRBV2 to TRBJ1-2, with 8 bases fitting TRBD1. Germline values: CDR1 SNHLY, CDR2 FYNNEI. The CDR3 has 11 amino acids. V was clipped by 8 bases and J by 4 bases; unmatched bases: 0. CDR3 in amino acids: CASDRGYGYTF. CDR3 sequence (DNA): TGTGCCAGCGACAGGGGCTATGGCTACACCTTC. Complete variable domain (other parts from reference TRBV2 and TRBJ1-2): EPEVTQTPSHQVTQMGQEVILRCVPISNHLYFYWYRQILGQKVEFLVSFYNNEISEKSEIFDDQFSVERPDGSNFTLKIRSTKLEDSAMYFCASDRGYGYTFGSGTRLTVV.

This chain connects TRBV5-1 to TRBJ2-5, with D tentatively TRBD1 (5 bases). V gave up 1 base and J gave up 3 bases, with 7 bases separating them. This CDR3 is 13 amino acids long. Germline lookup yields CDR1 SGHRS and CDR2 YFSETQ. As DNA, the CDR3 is TGCGCCAGCAGCTTGTCAGGGAAAGAGACCCAGTACTTC. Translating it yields CASSLSGKETQYF.

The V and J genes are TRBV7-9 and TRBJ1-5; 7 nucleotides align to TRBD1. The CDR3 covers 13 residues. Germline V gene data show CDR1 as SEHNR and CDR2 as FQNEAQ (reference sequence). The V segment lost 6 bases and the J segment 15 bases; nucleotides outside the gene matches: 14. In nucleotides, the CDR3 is TGTGCCAGCAGATCAACAGGGGACACCGCCCTGCATTTT. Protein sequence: CASRSTGDTALHF.

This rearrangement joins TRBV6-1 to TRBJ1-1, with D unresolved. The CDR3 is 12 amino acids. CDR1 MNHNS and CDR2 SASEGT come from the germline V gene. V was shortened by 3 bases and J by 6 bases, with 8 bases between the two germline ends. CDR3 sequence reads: CASSDTISEAFF. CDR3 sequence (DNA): TGTGCCAGCAGTGACACAATCTCTGAAGCTTTCTTT.

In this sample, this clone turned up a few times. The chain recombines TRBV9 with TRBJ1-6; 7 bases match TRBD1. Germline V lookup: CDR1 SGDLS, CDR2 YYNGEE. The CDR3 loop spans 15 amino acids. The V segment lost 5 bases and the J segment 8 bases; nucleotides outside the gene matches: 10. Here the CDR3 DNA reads TGTGCCAGCAGTTATACTGGGACAGTCGATTCACCCCTCCACTTT. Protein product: CASSYTGTVDSPLHF.

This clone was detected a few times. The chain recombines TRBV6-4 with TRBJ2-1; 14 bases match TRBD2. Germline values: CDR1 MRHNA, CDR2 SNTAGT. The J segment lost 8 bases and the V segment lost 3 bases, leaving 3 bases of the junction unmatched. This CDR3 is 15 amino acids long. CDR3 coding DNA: TGTGCCAGCAGTGAGAGACTAGCGGGGGGGGATGAGCAGTTCTTC. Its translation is CASSERLAGGDEQFF.

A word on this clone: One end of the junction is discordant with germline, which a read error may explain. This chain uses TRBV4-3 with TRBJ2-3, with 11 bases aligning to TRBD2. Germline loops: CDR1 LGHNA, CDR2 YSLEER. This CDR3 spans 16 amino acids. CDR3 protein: CASSQLAGGPGDAQYF. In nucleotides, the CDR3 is TGCGCCAGCAGCCAATTAGCGGGGGGGCCTGGAGATGCGCAGTATTTT.

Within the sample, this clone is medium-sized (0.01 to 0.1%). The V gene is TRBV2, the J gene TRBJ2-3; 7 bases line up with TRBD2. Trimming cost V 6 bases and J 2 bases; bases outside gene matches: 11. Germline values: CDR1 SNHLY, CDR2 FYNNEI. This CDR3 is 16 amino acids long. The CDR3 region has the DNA TGTGCCAGCAGGCCGGGACTAAGGTCGACCACAGATACGCAGTATTTT. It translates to CASRPGLRSTTDTQYF.

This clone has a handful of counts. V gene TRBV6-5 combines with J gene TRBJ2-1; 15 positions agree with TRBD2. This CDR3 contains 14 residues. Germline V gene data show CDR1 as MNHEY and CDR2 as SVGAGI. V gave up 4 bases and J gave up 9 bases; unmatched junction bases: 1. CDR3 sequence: CASSLGLAGGEQFF. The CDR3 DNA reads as TGTGCCAGCAGTTTGGGACTAGCGGGGGGTGAGCAGTTCTTC.

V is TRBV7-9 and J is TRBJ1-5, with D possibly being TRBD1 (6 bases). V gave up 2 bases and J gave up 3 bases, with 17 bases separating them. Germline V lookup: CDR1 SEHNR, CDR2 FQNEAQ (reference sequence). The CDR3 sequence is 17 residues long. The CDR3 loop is CASSLSTLDRSNQPQHF. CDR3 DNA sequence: TGTGCCAGCAGCTTAAGCACTCTAGACAGGTCCAATCAGCCCCAGCATTTT.

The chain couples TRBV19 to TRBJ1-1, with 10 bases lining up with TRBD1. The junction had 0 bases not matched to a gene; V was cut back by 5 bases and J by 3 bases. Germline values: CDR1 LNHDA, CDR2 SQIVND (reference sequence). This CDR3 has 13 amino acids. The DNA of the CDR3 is TGTGCCAGTAGTGGGACAGGGGACACTGAAGCTTTCTTT. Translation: CASSGTGDTEAFF.

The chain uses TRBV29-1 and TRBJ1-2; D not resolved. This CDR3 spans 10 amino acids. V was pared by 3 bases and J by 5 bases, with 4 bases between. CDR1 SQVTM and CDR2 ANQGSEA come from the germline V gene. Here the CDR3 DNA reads TGCAGCGTTGACGGGTATGGCTACACCTTC. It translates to CSVDGYGYTF.

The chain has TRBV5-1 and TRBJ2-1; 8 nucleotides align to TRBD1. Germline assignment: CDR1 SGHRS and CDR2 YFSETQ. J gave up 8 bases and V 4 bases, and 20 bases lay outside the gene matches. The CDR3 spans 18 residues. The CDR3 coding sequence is TGCGCCAGCAGCCCTGAGCCAAAAAGGACAGGGTTTAGGGATGAGCAGTTCTTC. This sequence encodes CASSPEPKRTGFRDEQFF. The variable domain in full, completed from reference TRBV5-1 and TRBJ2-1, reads KAGVTQTPRYLIKTRGQQVTLSCSPISGHRSVSWYQQTPGQGLQFLFEYFSETQRNKGNFPGRFSGRQFSNSRSEMNVSTLELGDSALYLCASSPEPKRTGFRDEQFFGPGTRLTVL.

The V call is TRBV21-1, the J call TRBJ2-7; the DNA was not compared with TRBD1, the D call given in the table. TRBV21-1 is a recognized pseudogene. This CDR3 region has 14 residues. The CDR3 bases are TGTGCCAGCAGCGCCGGCAGGGGGTCCTACGAGCAGTACTTC. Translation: CASSAGRGSYEQYF.

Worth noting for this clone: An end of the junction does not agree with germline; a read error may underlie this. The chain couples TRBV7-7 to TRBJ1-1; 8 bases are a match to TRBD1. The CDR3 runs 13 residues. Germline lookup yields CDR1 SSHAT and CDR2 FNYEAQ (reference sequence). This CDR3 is CASSRGLDTEAFF. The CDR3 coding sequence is TGTGCTAGCAGCAGGGGGCTCGACACTGAAGCTTTCTTT.

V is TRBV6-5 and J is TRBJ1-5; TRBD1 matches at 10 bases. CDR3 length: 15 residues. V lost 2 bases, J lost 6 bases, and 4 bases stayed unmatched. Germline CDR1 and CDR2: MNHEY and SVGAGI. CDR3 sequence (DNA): TGTGCCAGCAGTTACCCCGGGACAGGGGCTCAGCCCCAGCATTTT. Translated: CASSYPGTGAQPQHF.

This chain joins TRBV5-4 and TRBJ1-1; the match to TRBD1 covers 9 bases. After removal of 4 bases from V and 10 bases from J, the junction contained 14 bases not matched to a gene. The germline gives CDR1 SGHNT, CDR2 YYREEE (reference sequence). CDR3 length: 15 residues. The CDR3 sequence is CASSPQDRGVAGAFF. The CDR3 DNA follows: TGTGCCAGCAGCCCCCAGGACAGGGGTGTTGCGGGAGCTTTCTTT.

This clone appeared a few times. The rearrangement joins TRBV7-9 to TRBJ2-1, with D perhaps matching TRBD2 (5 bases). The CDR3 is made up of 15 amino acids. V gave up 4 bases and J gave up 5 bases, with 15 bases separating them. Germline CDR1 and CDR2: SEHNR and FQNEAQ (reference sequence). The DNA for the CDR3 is TGTGCCAGCAGCTATCCAATACCGGGGAACAATGAGCAGTTCTTC. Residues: CASSYPIPGNNEQFF.

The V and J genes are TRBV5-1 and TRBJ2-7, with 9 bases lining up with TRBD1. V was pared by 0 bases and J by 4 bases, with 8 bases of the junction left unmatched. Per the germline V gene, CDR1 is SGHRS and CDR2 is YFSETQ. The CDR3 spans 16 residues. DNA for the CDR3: TGCGCCAGCAGCTTGGATCCGGGACAGGGTGGATACGAGCAGTACTTC. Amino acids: CASSLDPGQGGYEQYF.

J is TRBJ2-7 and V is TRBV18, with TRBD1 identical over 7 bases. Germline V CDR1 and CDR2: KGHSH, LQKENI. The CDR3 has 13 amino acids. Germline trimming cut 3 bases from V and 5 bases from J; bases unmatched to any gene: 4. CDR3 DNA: TGTGCCAGCTCACCCTTGACAGGGAACGAGCAGTACTTC. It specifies CASSPLTGNEQYF.

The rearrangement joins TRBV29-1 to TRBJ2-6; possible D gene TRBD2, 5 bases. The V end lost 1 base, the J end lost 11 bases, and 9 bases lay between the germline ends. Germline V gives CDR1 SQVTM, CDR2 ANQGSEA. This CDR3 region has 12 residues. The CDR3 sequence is CSVEGGPHVLTF. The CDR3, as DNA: TGCAGCGTTGAAGGAGGGCCCCACGTCCTGACTTTC.

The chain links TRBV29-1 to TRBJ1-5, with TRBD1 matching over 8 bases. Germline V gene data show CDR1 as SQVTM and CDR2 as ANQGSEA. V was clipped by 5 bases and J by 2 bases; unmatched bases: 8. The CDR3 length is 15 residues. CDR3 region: CSVLQGARGNQPQHF. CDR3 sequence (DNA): TGCAGCGTTCTCCAGGGGGCCAGGGGCAATCAGCCCCAGCATTTT.

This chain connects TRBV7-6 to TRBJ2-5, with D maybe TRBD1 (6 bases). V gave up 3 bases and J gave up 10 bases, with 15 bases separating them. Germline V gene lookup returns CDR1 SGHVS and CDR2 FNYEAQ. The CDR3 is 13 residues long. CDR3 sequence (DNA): TGTGCCAGCAGCTTCAAGCTGGGGGACATCCAGTACTTC. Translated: CASSFKLGDIQYF.

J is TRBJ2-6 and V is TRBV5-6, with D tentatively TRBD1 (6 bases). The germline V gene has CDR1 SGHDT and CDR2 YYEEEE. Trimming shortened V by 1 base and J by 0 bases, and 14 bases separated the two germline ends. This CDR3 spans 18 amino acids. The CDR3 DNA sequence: TGTGCCAGCAGCTTGTTTCAGGGACAACGCTCTGGGGCCAACGTCCTGACTTTC. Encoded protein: CASSLFQGQRSGANVLTF.

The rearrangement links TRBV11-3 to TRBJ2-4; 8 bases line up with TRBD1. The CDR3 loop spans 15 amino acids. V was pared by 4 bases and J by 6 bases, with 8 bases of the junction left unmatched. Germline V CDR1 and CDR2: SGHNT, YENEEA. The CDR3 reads CASSSSTGVGNIQYF. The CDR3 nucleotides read TGTGCCAGCAGCTCCTCGACAGGGGTCGGAAACATTCAGTACTTC.

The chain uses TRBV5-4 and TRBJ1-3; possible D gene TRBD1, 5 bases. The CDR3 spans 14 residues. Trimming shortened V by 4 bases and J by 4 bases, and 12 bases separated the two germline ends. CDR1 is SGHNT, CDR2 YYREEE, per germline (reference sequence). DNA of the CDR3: TGTGCCAGCAGCGCAGACAGCCTCGGAAACACCATATATTTT. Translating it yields CASSADSLGNTIYF. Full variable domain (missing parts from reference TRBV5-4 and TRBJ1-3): ETGVTQSPTHLIKTRGQQVTLRCSSQSGHNTVSWYQQALGQGPQFIFQYYREEENGRGNFPPRFSGLQFPNYSSELNVNALELDDSALYLCASSADSLGNTIYFGEGSWLTVV.

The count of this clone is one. The CDR3 is CASSRRTNYGYTF. As DNA, the CDR3 is TGTGCCAGCAGCAGAAGAACTAACTATGGCTACACCTTC. The rearrangement uses TRBV6-6 and TRBJ1-2; D call uncertain. The V end lost 6 bases, the J end lost 0 bases, and 8 bases lay between the germline ends. CDR3 length: 13 residues. In germline, CDR1 is MNHNY, CDR2 SVGAGI (reference sequence).

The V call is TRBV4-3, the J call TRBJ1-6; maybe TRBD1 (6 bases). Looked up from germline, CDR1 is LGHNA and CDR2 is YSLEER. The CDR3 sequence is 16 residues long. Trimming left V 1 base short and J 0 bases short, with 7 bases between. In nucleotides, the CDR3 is TGCGCCAGCAGCCAAGCCAGGGGCTCCTATAATTCACCCCTCCACTTT. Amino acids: CASSQARGSYNSPLHF.

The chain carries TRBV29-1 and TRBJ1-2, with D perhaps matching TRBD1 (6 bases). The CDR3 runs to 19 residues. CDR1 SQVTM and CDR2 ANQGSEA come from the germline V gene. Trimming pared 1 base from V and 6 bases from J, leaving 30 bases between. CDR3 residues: CSVEVPSKGELAGYHGYTF. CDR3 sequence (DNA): TGCAGCGTTGAAGTCCCTTCGAAGGGGGAACTTGCTGGATATCATGGCTACACCTTC.

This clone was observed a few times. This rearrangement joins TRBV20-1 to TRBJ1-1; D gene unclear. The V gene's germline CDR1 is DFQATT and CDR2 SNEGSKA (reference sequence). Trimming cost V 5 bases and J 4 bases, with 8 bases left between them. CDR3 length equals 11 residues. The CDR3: CSAGRSTEAFF. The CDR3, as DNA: TGCAGTGCTGGAAGGAGCACTGAAGCTTTCTTT.

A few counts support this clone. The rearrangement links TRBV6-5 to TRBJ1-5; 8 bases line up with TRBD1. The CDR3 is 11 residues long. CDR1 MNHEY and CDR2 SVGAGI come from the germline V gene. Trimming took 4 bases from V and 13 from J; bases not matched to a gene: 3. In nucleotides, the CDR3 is TGTGCCAGCAGTTCAGGGGGCATGCAGCATTTT. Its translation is CASSSGGMQHF.